The clone carrying this T cell receptor beta chain was counted a single time. Its antigen is undetermined. The source of the sample is a study of T cell responses to AZD1222 COVID-19 vaccine. Germline trimming cut 0 bases from V and 0 bases from J; bases unmatched to any gene: 6. The CDR3 extends over 19 amino acids. Germline V lookup: CDR1 SGHDT, CDR2 YYEEEE. The data were produced by immunoSEQ multiplex PCR, yet TCRdb's version contains in-frame clones alone and is incomplete. This table holds approximately 80,000 clones, 70% to 90% found once. The study's findings and limits: Repertoires were sampled only after the peak T cell response. Donors were largely white British and mainly female; clonal diversity was possibly underestimated. Nearly half of the spike-specific TCRs reportedly recognize variant regions that carry no mutations.

This rearrangement joins TRBV5-6 to TRBJ2-3; TRBD2 agrees at 14 bases. Sequencing was performed on peripheral blood, taken 28 days after the second AZD1222 dose. This TCR came from an adult who received the AZD1222 COVID-19 vaccine. The CDR3 nucleotides read TGTGCCAGCAGCTTGGGACTAGCGGGGGGGCTTTCTAGCACAGATACGCAGTATTTT. Translation gives CASSLGLAGGLSSTDTQYF.